Shown below are 14 T cell receptor beta chains from a single sample sequenced in a study of OX40 agonist ivuxolimab in advanced cancers. Sequencing was performed with immunoSEQ multiplex PCR; in TCRdb, only in-frame clones are kept and a portion is missing. The sample has some 62,000 clones, roughly 86% seen once. The sample in question was CD4+ or CD8+ T cells sorted from blood, obtained in a trial of the OX40 agonist ivuxolimab. The receptors shown here come from an adult with an advanced solid tumor such as melanoma, head and neck, liver or kidney cancer.

The CDR3 reads CASSPGGTTNEKLFF. CDR3 nucleotides: TGTGCCAGCAGTCCCGGGGGGACAACTAATGAAAAACTGTTTTTT. The rearrangement links TRBV5-4 to TRBJ1-4, with D perhaps TRBD1 (5 bases). Germline V gene lookup returns CDR1 SGHNT and CDR2 YYREEE (reference sequence). The CDR3 is 15 residues long. V lost 5 bases, J lost 0 bases, and 11 bases lay in between.

The gene calls are TRBV19 and TRBJ1-2; D remains unclear. The CDR3 extends over 12 amino acids. V gave up 6 bases and J gave up 5 bases, with 10 bases separating them. Germline V lookup: CDR1 LNHDA, CDR2 SQIVND (reference sequence). CDR3 sequence (DNA): TGTGCCAGTAGAATCAGGCCGTATGGCTACACCTTC. Its protein product is CASRIRPYGYTF.

The V call is TRBV7-2, the J call TRBJ2-3; D may be TRBD2 (6 bases). Germline CDR1 SGHTA, CDR2 FQGNSA. Deletions cut 0 bases from V and 9 bases from J, with 16 bases between. The CDR3 is 15 amino acids. The CDR3 sequence is CASSLARAGAGTQYF. The DNA of the CDR3 is TGTGCCAGCAGCTTAGCGCGGGCGGGTGCGGGGACGCAGTATTTT.

The chain recombines TRBV2 with TRBJ1-6; maybe TRBD1 (5 bases). CDR3 length equals 17 residues. V shed 3 bases and J shed 4 bases, with 16 bases lying between them. Germline V gene lookup returns CDR1 SNHLY and CDR2 FYNNEI. CDR3 in DNA: TGTGCCAGCAGTGATCCGTCCCTGGGGGTATATAATTCACCCCTCCACTTT. It yields the protein CASSDPSLGVYNSPLHF. Full variable domain (missing parts from reference TRBV2 and TRBJ1-6): EPEVTQTPSHQVTQMGQEVILRCVPISNHLYFYWYRQILGQKVEFLVSFYNNEISEKSEIFDDQFSVERPDGSNFTLKIRSTKLEDSAMYFCASSDPSLGVYNSPLHFGNGTRLTVT.

The chain combines TRBV7-9 with TRBJ2-7, with TRBD2 matching over 8 bases. This CDR3 has 15 amino acids. Trimming at V came to 3 bases and at J to 2 bases, leaving 6 bases not matched to a gene. Germline CDR1 is SEHNR and CDR2 is FQNEAQ (reference sequence). The CDR3: CASSFIGGDTYEQYF. The DNA of the CDR3 is TGTGCCAGCAGCTTTATCGGGGGGGACACCTACGAGCAGTACTTC.

The V and J genes are TRBV15 and TRBJ2-2, with D perhaps TRBD2 (6 bases). Per germline, CDR1 LNHNV and CDR2 YYDKDF (reference sequence). V lost 1 base and J lost 0, with 9 bases in between. The CDR3 sequence is 16 residues long. CDR3 protein: CATSRAGAANTGELFF. CDR3 bases: TGTGCCACCAGCAGAGCGGGAGCTGCGAACACCGGGGAGCTGTTTTTT.

The genes are TRBV27 and TRBJ2-1; TRBD2 matches 8 bases. CDR3 length: 13 residues. Germline values: CDR1 MNHEY, CDR2 SMNVEV (reference sequence). Trimming removed 2 bases from V and 8 bases from J; junction bases left unmatched: 2. The DNA of the CDR3 is TGTGCCAGCAGTTTAGCGGGGGGCCATGAGCAGTTCTTC. Translation gives CASSLAGGHEQFF.

The chain employs TRBV5-4 and TRBJ1-4; unclear D gene. The CDR3 is 15 residues long. In germline, CDR1 is SGHNT, CDR2 YYREEE (reference sequence). V was trimmed by 2 bases and J by 7 bases, leaving 15 bases between them. This chain's CDR3 is CASSFSPAMSEKLFF. The CDR3 bases are TGTGCCAGCAGCTTCTCACCCGCCATGAGTGAAAAACTGTTTTTT.

This clone was counted a few times. The chain links TRBV19 to TRBJ2-2; tentatively, D is TRBD1 (6 bases). The CDR3 is 15 residues long. Germline CDR1 is LNHDA and CDR2 is SQIVND (reference sequence). V was pared by 9 bases and J by 5 bases, with 19 bases between. CDR3 region: CASSTGSRATGELFF. The CDR3 DNA is TGTGCCAGCAGCACAGGGAGTAGAGCGACCGGGGAGCTGTTTTTT.

The sample holds one count of this clone. V is TRBV7-9 and J is TRBJ2-1, with TRBD2 identical over 7 bases. CDR1 is SEHNR and CDR2 is FQNEAQ in the germline V gene (reference sequence). The CDR3 has 15 residues. The J segment lost 1 base and the V segment lost 7 bases, leaving 7 bases of the junction unmatched. CDR3 bases: TGTGCCAGCAATAAGGCGGGAGTGTCCTACAATGAGCAGTTCTTC. Amino acid sequence: CASNKAGVSYNEQFF.

The V gene is TRBV7-2, the J gene TRBJ1-1; the D gene is possibly TRBD1 (5 bases). CDR3 size: 18 residues. Germline V gives CDR1 SGHTA, CDR2 FQGNSA. Trimming stripped 4 bases from V and 4 bases from J, with 25 bases between. CDR3 sequence reads: CASSSYSRGAGGGTEAFF. The DNA of the CDR3 is TGTGCCAGCAGCTCTTACTCAAGGGGCGCTGGGGGGGGCACTGAAGCTTTCTTT.

The genes are TRBV7-2 and TRBJ2-1; D may correspond to TRBD1 or TRBD2 (5 bases each). The V gene lost 2 bases and the J gene lost 4 bases, with 15 bases spanning the gap. Germline CDR1 and CDR2: SGHTA and FQGNSA. The CDR3 runs to 16 residues. CDR3 sequence reads: CASSLFSGQPYNEQFF. DNA for the CDR3: TGTGCCAGCAGCTTATTTTCGGGGCAACCATACAATGAGCAGTTCTTC.

This clone was seen only a few times. This rearrangement joins TRBV4-2 to TRBJ2-7; 7 bases are a match to TRBD2. Germline V gene lookup returns CDR1 LGHNA and CDR2 YNFKEQ. The V and J ends lost 1 base and 4 bases, in that order; junction bases with no gene match: 7. The CDR3 has 15 amino acids. The CDR3 here is CASSQAAGVEYEQYF. The CDR3 region has the DNA TGTGCCAGCAGCCAAGCGGCGGGAGTTGAGTACGAGCAGTACTTC.

CDR3 sequence: CASSARADNEQFF. Written as DNA, the CDR3 is TGTGCCAGCAGCGCCCGTGCCGACAATGAGCAGTTCTTC. This sequence joins TRBV9 and TRBJ2-1, with unresolved D. This CDR3 has 13 amino acids. The V end was cut by 3 bases, the J end by 5 bases, with 9 bases between. Germline loops: CDR1 SGDLS, CDR2 YYNGEE.